The rows below give T cell receptor beta chains drawn from one sample of a study of T cell repertoires in cytomegalovirus infection. TCRdb processed the reads anew with MiXCR; each CDR3 protein has one entry. Among some 110,000 distinct CDR3 sequences listed, roughly a tenth were seen once. These receptors lack a known antigen. The sequencing input was PBMCs, sequenced either directly or after in vitro stimulation (not recorded which). These receptors originate from a human donor in good health (CMV status not recorded). Some clones in this sample may be carry-over from other donors' samples. Each CDR3 is given with its conserved first and last residue. The D gene is left open where the match is weak. Not every row has a clone size; where given, it reads once, few, many or a size class.

J gene: TRBJ1-5; D gene: NA; clone size: NA; V gene: TRBV20-1; CDR3 protein: CSAAGGPLSQQPQHF; CDR3 DNA: TGCAGTGCTGCCGGGGGGCCATTGAGTCAACAGCCCCAGCATTTT
J gene: TRBJ1-4; D gene: NA; clone size: few; V gene: TRBV15; CDR3 protein: CATSRGGGREKLFF; CDR3 DNA: TGTGCCACCAGCAGGGGAGGGGGACGGGAAAAACTGTTTTTT
J gene: TRBJ2-3; D gene: TRBD2; clone size: NA; V gene: TRBV2; CDR3 protein: CASSENLSGRTDTQYF; CDR3 DNA: TGTGCCAGCAGTGAAAATCTTAGCGGGAGGACAGATACGCAGTATTTT
J gene: TRBJ1-1; D gene: TRBD1; clone size: few; V gene: TRBV6-2/TRBV6-3; CDR3 protein: CASSRTGAGTEAFF; CDR3 DNA: TGTGCCAGCAGTCGGACAGGGGCGGGCACTGAAGCTTTCTTT
J gene: TRBJ2-3; D gene: NA; clone size: many; V gene: TRBV6-2/TRBV6-3; CDR3 protein: CASTYGNTDTQYF; CDR3 DNA: TGTGCCAGCACTTACGGGAACACAGATACGCAGTATTTT
J gene: TRBJ1-2; D gene: TRBD1; clone size: many; V gene: TRBV28; CDR3 protein: CATAGGGWYGYTF; CDR3 DNA: TGTGCCACCGCAGGGGGCGGGTGGTATGGCTACACCTTC
J gene: TRBJ1-6; D gene: NA; clone size: many; V gene: TRBV7-2; CDR3 protein: CASSEQGRVVNSPLHF; CDR3 DNA: TGTGCCAGCAGCGAACAGGGAAGGGTCGTTAATTCACCCCTCCACTTT
J gene: TRBJ1-2; D gene: NA; clone size: NA; V gene: TRBV7-6; CDR3 protein: CASSPSTDGYTF; CDR3 DNA: TGTGCCAGCAGCCCATCGACAGACGGCTACACCTTC
J gene: TRBJ2-3; D gene: NA; clone size: NA; V gene: TRBV2; CDR3 protein: CASRRGQTDTQYF; CDR3 DNA: TGTGCCAGCAGGCGGGGTCAAACAGATACGCAGTATTTT
J gene: TRBJ1-5; D gene: NA; clone size: many; V gene: TRBV6-5; CDR3 protein: CASRTGTPPGQPQHF; CDR3 DNA: TGTGCCAGCAGAACGGGGACACCTCCGGGTCAGCCCCAGCATTTT
J gene: TRBJ1-2; D gene: NA; clone size: NA; V gene: TRBV6-2/TRBV6-3; CDR3 protein: CASSSPQGSYGYTF; CDR3 DNA: TGTGCCAGCAGTTCGCCTCAGGGGAGCTATGGCTACACCTTC